These 6 T cell receptor beta chains share one sample of origin, sequenced in a study of cytomegalovirus exposure and HLA in healthy donors. The PCR had 60 Vbeta and 13 Jbeta primers. The table came from immunoSEQ multiplex PCR; TCRdb's copy has only in-frame clones and leaves some out. This sample has 100,000 to 150,000 clones, with over 60% found just once. Sequenced sample: PBMCs. The receptors here all came from a female donor in good health and CMV-seronegative.

This chain uses TRBV4-1 with TRBJ2-1, with 9 nucleotides matching TRBD1. Losses at the gene ends were 4 bases for V and 5 bases for J; bases not matched to a gene: 6. Looked up from germline, CDR1 is MGHRA and CDR2 is YSYEKL. The CDR3 loop spans 15 amino acids. In DNA, the CDR3 is TGCGCCAGCAGCCGGAACAGGGGGCGGAACAATGAGCAGTTCTTC. Translation gives CASSRNRGRNNEQFF.

This rearrangement joins TRBV30 to TRBJ2-3; D is unclear. CDR1 is GTSNPN, CDR2 SVGIG, per germline (reference sequence). This CDR3 region has 16 residues. The V end was cut by 0 bases, the J end by 1 base, with 14 bases between. CDR3 loop: CAWSVLPGTGTDTQYF. The CDR3 nucleotides read TGTGCCTGGAGTGTACTCCCTGGTACCGGCACAGATACGCAGTATTTT.

The rearrangement joins TRBV18 to TRBJ1-1; D is unclear. The CDR3 has 16 residues. V lost 3 bases and J 4 bases, leaving 18 bases between the germline ends. Germline-derived CDR1 and CDR2 are KGHSH and LQKENI. CDR3 DNA sequence: TGTGCCAGCTCACCGGATCCCGTTACATCGGGCACTGAAGCTTTCTTT. Translation gives CASSPDPVTSGTEAFF.

V and J are TRBV5-1 and TRBJ1-2; D remains ambiguous. CDR1 SGHRS and CDR2 YFSETQ come from the germline V gene. The CDR3 is 12 residues long. V shed 3 bases and J shed 2 bases, with 5 bases lying between them. The CDR3, as DNA: TGCGCCAGCAGCTACGCGAACTATGGCTACACCTTC. This translates into CASSYANYGYTF.

V gene TRBV6-5 combines with J gene TRBJ2-2; a possible D gene is TRBD1 (5 bases). The CDR3 is 14 amino acids. Trimming stripped 5 bases from V and 4 bases from J, with 11 bases between. Germline CDR1 and CDR2: MNHEY and SVGAGI. CDR3 nucleotides: TGTGCCAGCAGTCTCCGTAGGGGCACCGGGGAGCTGTTTTTT. It encodes CASSLRRGTGELFF.

The CDR3 coding sequence is TGCGCCAGCAGCCTTGGGTTGGTGACAGGGGACGCTTTCTTT. Amino acids: CASSLGLVTGDAFF. The chain joins TRBV5-1 to TRBJ1-1; 8 nucleotides agree with TRBD1. V was clipped by 4 bases and J by 11 bases; unmatched bases: 13. The CDR3 sequence is 14 residues long. The V gene's germline CDR1 is SGHRS and CDR2 YFSETQ.